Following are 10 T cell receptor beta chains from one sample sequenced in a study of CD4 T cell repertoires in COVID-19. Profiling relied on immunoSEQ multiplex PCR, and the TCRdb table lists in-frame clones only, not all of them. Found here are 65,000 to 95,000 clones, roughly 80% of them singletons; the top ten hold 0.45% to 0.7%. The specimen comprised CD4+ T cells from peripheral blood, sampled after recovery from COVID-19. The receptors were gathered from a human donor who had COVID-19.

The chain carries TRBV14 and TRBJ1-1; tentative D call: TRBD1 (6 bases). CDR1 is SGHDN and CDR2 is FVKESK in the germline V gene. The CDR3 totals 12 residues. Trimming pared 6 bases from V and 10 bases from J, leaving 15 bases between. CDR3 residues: CASSLKGGVAFF. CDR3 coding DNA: TGTGCCAGCAGTCTCAAGGGGGGAGTAGCTTTCTTT.

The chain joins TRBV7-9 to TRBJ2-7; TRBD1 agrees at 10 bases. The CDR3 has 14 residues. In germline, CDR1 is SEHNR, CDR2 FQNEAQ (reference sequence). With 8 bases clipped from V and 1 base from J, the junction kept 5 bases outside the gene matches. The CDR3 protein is CASLQGQGSYEQYF. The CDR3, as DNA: TGTGCCAGCCTTCAGGGACAGGGGTCCTACGAGCAGTACTTC.

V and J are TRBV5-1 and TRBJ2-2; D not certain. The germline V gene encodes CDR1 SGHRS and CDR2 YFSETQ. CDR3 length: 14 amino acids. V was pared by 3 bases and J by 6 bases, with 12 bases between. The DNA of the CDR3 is TGCGCCAGCAGCTCAAACCCCGCAGCCGGGGAGCTGTTTTTT. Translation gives CASSSNPAAGELFF. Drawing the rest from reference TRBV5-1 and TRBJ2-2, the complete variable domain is KAGVTQTPRYLIKTRGQQVTLSCSPISGHRSVSWYQQTPGQGLQFLFEYFSETQRNKGNFPGRFSGRQFSNSRSEMNVSTLELGDSALYLCASSSNPAAGELFFGEGSRLTVL.

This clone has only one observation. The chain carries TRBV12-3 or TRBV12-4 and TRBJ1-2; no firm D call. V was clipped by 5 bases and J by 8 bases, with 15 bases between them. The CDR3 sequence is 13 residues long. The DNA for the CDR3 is TGTGCCAGCAGTCGGGCGGAGGGCCGAGGCTACACCTTC. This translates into CASSRAEGRGYTF.

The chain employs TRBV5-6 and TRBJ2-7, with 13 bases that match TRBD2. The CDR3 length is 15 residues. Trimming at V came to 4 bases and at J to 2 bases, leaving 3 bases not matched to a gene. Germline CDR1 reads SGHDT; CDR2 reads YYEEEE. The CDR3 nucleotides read TGTGCCAGCAGCCCACTAGCGGGAGGGCCCTACGAGCAGTACTTC. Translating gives CASSPLAGGPYEQYF. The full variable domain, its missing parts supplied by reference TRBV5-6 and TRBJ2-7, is DAGVTQSPTHLIKTRGQQVTLRCSPKSGHDTVSWYQQALGQGPQFIFQYYEEEERQRGNFPDRFSGHQFPNYSSELNVNALLLGDSALYLCASSPLAGGPYEQYFGPGTRLTVT.

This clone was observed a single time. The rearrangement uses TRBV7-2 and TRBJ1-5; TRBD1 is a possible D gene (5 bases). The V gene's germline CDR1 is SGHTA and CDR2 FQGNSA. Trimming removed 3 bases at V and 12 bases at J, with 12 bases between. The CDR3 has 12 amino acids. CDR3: CASSFSSGHQHF. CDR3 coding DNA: TGTGCCAGCAGCTTCTCTTCAGGGCACCAGCATTTT.

CDR3 protein: CATGDSGGATPGELFF. The DNA of the CDR3 is TGTGCCACAGGAGATAGCGGGGGGGCAACACCCGGGGAGCTGTTTTTT. J is TRBJ2-2 and V is TRBV10-3; 11 nucleotides agree with TRBD2. This CDR3 comprises 16 residues. With 10 bases clipped from V and 6 bases from J, the junction kept 13 bases outside the gene matches. Germline assignment: CDR1 ENHRY and CDR2 SYGVKD.

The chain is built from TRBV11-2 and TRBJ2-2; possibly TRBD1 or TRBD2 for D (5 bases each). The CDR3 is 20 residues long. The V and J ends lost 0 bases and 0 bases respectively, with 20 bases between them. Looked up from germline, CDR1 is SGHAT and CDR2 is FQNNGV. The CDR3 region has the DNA TGTGCCAGCAGCTTAGAATCTCGGGACCACCCCGCATCGAACACCGGGGAGCTGTTTTTT. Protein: CASSLESRDHPASNTGELFF.

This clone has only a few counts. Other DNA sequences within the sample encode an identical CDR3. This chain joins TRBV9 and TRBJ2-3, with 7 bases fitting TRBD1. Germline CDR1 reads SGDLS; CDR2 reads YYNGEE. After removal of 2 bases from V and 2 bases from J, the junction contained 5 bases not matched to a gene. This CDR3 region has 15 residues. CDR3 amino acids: CASSVRGLSTDTQYF. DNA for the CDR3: TGTGCCAGCAGCGTCAGGGGGTTATCCACAGATACGCAGTATTTT.

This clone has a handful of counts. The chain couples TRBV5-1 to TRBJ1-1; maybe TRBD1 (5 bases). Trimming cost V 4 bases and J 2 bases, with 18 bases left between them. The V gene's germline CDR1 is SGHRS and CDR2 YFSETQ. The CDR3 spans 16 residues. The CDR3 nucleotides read TGCGCCAGCAGCCTGGTTTTTAATGGGGGAAACACTGAAGCTTTCTTT. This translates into CASSLVFNGGNTEAFF.